The present T cell receptor (beta chain) was sequenced within a study of early T cells in non-severe SARS-CoV-2 infection. Deletions cut 3 bases from V and 1 base from J, with 4 bases between. The CDR3 spans 12 residues. CDR1 and CDR2 from the germline V gene are DFQATT and SNEGSKA (reference sequence). TCRdb independently ran MiXCR on the 5' RACE reads; one entry per CDR3 protein. Counted here are some 34,000 distinct CDR3 sequences, under 5.5% occurring once; the ten biggest clones make up around 8%. The TCR originated in an adult who was a healthcare worker with PCR-confirmed SARS-CoV-2 infection or an uninfected control (not recorded which). J is TRBJ1-5 and V is TRBV20-1; D not resolved. Sequences were obtained from whole blood. In DNA form, the CDR3 reads TGCAGTGCTAGGACCAGCAATCAGCCCCAGCATTTT. It specifies CSARTSNQPQHF.